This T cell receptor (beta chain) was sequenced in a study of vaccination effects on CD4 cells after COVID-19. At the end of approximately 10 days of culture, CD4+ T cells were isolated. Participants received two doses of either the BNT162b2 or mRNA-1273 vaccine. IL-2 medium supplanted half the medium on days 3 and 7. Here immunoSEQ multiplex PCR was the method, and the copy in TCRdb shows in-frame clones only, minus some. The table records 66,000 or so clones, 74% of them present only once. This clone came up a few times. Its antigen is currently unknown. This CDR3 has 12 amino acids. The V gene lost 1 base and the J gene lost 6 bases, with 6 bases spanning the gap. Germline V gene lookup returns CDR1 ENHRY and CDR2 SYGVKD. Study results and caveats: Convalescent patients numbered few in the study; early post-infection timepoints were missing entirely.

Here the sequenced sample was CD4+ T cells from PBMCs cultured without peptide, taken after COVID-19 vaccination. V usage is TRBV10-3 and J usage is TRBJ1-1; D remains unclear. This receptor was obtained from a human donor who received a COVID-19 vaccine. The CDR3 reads CAISEWASEAFF. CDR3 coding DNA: TGTGCCATCAGTGAGTGGGCCTCTGAAGCTTTCTTT.